Here is one TCR beta chain with its context. In TCRdb, the 5' RACE reads were re-called with MiXCR into one record per CDR3 protein. This sample carries about 9,000 distinct CDR3 sequences, under 60% of them seen once, and the ten largest clones take 5%. This CDR3 has 19 residues. V lost 0 bases to trimming and J lost 1 base, with 22 bases between them. Germline values: CDR1 SGHRS, CDR2 YFSETQ. Specimen: memory CD4+ T cells sorted from a lymph node. Sample subset: memory CD4+ T cells, CD4+CD45RO+CD25-. This clonotype was obtained from a female donor with breast cancer. The chain combines TRBV5-1 with TRBJ1-1, with a weak D call TRBD1 (5 bases). The CDR3 loop reads CASSLERPGTEGPNTEAFF. The CDR3 coding sequence is TGCGCCAGCAGCTTGGAAAGACCCGGGACCGAGGGACCGAACACTGAAGCTTTCTTT.